This T cell receptor (beta chain) is drawn from a study of chemoradiotherapy in HPV16-positive cancers. At the level of the study: Candidate HPV-specific T-cell clones and common TCR motifs came from functional assays in a couple of HPV16-positive patients.

Sequencing was performed with immunoSEQ multiplex PCR; in TCRdb, only in-frame clones are kept and a portion is missing. The sample contains fewer than 40,000 clones, roughly 77% of which appear only once. For this clone: As yet, its antigen is unknown.

General study points: During treatment, candidate HPV-specific clones and E7-related motifs expanded in tumor. HPV-specific T cells were functionally defined from only a couple of HPV16-positive patients.

This material consisted of blood, taken from a patient who underwent chemoradiotherapy. The sequence was collected from a human donor with HPV-associated anogenital cancer.

DNA of the CDR3: TGTGCCAGCAGCTTAGACGGGGGCACTGAAGCTTTCTTT. Translated: CASSLDGGTEAFF. This chain uses TRBV9 with TRBJ1-1, with a tentative D call TRBD1 (5 bases). Germline assignment: CDR1 SGDLS and CDR2 YYNGEE. Deletions cut 4 bases from V and 4 bases from J, with 11 bases between. This CDR3 is built from 13 residues.